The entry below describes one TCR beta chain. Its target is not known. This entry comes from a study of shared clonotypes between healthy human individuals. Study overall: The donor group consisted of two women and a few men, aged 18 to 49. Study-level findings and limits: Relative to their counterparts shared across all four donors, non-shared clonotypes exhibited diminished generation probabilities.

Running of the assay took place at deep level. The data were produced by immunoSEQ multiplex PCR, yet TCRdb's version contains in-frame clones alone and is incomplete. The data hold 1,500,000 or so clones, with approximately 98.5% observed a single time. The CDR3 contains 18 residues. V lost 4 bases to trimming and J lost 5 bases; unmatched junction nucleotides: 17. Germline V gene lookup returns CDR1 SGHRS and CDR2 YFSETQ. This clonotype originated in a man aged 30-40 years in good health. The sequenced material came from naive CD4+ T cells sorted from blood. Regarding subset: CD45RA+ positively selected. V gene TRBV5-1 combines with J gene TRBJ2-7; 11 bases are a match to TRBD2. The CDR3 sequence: CASSQKALLAGDRHEQYF. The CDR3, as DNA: TGCGCCAGCAGCCAAAAGGCCCTACTAGCGGGAGATCGGCACGAGCAGTACTTC.